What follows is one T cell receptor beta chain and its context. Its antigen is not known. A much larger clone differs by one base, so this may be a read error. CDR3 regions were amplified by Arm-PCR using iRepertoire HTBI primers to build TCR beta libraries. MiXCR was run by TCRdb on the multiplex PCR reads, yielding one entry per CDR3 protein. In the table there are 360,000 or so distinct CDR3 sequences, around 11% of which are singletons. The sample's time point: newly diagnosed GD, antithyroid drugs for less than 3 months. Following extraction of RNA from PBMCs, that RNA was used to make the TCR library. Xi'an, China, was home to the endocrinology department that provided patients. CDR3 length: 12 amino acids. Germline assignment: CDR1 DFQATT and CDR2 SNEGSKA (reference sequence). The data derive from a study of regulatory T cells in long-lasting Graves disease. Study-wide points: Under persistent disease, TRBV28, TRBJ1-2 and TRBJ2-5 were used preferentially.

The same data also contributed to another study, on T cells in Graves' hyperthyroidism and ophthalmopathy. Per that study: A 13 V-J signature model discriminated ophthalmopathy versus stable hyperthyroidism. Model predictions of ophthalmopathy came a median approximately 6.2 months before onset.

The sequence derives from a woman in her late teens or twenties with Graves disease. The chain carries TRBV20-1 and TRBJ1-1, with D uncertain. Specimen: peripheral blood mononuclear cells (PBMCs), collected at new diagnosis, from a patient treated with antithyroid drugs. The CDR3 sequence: CSARRGDTEALF. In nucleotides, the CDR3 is TGCAGTGCTAGGCGGGGAGACACTGAAGCTCTCTTT.